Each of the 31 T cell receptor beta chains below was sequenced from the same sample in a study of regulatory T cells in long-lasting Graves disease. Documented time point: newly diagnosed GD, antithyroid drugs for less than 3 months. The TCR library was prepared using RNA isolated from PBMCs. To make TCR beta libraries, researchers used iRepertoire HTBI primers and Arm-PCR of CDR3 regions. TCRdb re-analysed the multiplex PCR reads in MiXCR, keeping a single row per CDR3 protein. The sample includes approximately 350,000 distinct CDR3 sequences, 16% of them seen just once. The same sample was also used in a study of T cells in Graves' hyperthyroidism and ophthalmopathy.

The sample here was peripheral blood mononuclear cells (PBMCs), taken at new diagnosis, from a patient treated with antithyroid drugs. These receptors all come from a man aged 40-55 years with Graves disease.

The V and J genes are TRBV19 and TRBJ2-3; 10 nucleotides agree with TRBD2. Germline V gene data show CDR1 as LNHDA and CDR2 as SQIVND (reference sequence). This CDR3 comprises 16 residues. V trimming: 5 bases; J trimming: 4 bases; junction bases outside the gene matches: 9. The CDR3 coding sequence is TGTGCCAGTAGTTCCCGACTAGCGGGTCGCGCAGATACGCAGTATTTT. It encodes CASSSRLAGRADTQYF.

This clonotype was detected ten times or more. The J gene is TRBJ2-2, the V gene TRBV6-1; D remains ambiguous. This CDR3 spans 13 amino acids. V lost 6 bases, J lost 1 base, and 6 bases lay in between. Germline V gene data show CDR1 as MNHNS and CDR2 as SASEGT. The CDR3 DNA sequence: TGTGCCAGCAGGCGACAGAACACCGGGGAGCTGTTTTTT. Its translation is CASRRQNTGELFF.

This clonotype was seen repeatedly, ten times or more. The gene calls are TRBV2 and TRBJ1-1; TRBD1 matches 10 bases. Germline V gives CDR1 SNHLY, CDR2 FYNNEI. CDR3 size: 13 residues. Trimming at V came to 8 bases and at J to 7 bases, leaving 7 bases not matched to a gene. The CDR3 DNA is TGTGCCAGCCGACAGGGGGCGGTAGGTGAAGCTTTCTTT. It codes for CASRQGAVGEAFF.

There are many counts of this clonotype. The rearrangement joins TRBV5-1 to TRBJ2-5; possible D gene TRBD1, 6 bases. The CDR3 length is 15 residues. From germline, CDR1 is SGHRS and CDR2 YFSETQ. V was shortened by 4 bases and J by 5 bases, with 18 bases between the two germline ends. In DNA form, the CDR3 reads TGCGCCAGCAGCGAATACAGGGACGTTTGGGAGACCCAGTACTTC. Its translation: CASSEYRDVWETQYF.

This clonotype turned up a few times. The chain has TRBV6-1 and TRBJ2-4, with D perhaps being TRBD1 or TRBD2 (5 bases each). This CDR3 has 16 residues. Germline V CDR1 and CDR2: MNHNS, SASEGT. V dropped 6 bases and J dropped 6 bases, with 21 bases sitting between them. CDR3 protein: CASSAIGDANRNIQYF. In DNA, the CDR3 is TGTGCCAGCAGCGCGATCGGGGACGCCAACCGAAACATTCAGTACTTC.

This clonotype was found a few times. In nucleotides, the CDR3 is TGTGCCAGCAGGAAGACGGGGACAGGGGCCTACCAGCCCCAGCATTTT. It is translated as CASRKTGTGAYQPQHF. J is TRBJ1-5 and V is TRBV6-1, with 10 bases matching TRBD1. The junction had 12 bases not matched to a gene; V was cut back by 6 bases and J by 7 bases. CDR1 and CDR2 (germline): MNHNS, SASEGT. The CDR3 length is 16 residues.

The CDR3 region has the DNA TGTGCCAGCAGTTTCGCCAGGGCTGCGGGAGGCTACACCTTC. This gives the protein CASSFARAAGGYTF. The rearrangement uses TRBV28 and TRBJ1-2; a weak D match, TRBD1 (5 bases). V was cut by 3 bases and J by 8 bases, with 16 bases left in between. The CDR3 is made up of 14 amino acids. CDR1 and CDR2 (germline): MDHEN, SYDVKM.

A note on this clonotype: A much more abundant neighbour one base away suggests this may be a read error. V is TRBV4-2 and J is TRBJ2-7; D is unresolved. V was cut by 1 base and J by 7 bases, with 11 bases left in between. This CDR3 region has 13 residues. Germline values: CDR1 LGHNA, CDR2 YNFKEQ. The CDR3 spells CASSQVVQDEQYF. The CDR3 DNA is TGTGCCAGCAGCCAAGTGGTTCAGGATGAGCAGTACTTC.

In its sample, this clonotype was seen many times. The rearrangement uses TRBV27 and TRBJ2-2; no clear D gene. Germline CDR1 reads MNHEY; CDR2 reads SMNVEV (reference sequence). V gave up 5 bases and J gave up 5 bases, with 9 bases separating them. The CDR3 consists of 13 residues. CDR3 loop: CASSLTLTGELFF. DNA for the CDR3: TGTGCCAGCAGTCTTACTTTAACCGGGGAGCTGTTTTTT.

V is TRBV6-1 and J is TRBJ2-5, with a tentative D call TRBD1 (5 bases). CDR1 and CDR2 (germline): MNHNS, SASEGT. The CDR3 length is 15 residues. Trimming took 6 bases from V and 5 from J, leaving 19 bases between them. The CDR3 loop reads CASSPLVEPGETQYF. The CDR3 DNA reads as TGTGCCAGCAGCCCCCTGGTGGAGCCAGGGGAGACCCAGTACTTC.

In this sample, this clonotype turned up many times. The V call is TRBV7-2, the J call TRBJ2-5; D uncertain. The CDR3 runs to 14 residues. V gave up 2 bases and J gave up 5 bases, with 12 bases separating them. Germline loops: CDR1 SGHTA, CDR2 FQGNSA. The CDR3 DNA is TGTGCCAGCAGCTTACCCTTCGGGTACGAGACCCAGTACTTC. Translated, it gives CASSLPFGYETQYF.

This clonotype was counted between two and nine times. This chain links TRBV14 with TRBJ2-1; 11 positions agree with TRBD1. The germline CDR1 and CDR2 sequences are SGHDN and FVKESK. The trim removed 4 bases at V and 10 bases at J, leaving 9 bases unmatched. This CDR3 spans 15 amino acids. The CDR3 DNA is TGTGCCAGCAGCCTCCCGGGGACAGGGGGATTCGAGCAGTTCTTC. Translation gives CASSLPGTGGFEQFF. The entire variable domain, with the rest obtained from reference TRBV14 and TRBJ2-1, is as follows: EAGVTQFPSHSVIEKGQTVTLRCDPISGHDNLYWYRRVMGKEIKFLLHFVKESKQDESGMPNNRFLAERTGGTYSTLKVQPAELEDSGVYFCASSLPGTGGFEQFFGPGTRLTVL.

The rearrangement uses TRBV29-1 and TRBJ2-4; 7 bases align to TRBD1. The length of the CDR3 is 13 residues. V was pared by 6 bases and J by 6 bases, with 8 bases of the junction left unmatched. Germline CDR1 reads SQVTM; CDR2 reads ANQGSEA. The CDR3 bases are TGCAGCGTCGTACCGGGACAGCTAAACATTCAGTACTTC. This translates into CSVVPGQLNIQYF.

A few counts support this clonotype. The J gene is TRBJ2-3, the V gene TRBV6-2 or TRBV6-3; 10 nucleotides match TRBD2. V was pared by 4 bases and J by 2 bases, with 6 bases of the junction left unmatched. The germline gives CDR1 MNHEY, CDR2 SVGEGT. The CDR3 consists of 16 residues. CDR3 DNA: TGTGCCAGCAGTTGGCACGGACTAGCGGACACAGATACGCAGTATTTT. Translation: CASSWHGLADTDTQYF.

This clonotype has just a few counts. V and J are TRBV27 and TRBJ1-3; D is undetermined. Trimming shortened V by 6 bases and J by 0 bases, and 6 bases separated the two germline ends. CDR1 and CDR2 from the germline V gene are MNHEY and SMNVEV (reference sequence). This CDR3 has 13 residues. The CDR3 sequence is CASRTHSGNTIYF. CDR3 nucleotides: TGTGCCAGCAGAACGCACTCTGGAAACACCATATATTTT.

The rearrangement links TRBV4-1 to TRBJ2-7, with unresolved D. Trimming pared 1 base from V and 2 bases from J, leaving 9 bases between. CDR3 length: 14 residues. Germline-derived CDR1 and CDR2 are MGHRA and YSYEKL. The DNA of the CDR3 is TGCGCCAGCAGCCAAGTCTCCAGTCCCTACGAGCAGTACTTC. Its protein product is CASSQVSSPYEQYF.

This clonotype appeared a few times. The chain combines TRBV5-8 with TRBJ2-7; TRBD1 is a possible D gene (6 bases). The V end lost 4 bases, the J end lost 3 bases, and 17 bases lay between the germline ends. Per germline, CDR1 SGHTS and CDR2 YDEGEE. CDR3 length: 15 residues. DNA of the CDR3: TGTGCCAGCAGCCCAAGATCAGGGGAAGTCTACGAGCAGTACTTC. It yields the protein CASSPRSGEVYEQYF.

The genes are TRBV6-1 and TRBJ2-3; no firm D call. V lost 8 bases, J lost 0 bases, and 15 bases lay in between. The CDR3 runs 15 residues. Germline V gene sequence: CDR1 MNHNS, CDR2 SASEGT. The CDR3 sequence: CASVGSGQSTDTQYF. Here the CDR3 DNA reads TGTGCCAGCGTCGGTTCGGGTCAGAGCACAGATACGCAGTATTTT.

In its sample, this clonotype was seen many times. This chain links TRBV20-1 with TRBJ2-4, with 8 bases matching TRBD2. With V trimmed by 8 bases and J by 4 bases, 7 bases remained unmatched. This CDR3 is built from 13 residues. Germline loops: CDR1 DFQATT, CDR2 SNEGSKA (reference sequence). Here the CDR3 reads CSFRGGLKNIQYF. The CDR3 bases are TGCAGTTTCCGGGGGGGCCTAAAAAACATTCAGTACTTC.

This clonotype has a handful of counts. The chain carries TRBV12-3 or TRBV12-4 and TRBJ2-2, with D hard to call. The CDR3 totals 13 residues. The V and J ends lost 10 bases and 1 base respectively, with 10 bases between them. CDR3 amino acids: CAIRPKNTGELFF. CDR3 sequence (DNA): TGTGCCATCCGACCCAAGAACACCGGGGAGCTGTTTTTT.

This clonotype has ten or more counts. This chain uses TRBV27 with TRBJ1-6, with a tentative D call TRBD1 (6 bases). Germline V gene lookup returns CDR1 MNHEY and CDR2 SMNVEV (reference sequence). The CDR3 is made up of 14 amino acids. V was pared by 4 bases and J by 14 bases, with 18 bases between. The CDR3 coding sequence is TGTGCCAGCAGTTCGAAGGGACGGGGGCGGGCCCTCCACTTT. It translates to CASSSKGRGRALHF.

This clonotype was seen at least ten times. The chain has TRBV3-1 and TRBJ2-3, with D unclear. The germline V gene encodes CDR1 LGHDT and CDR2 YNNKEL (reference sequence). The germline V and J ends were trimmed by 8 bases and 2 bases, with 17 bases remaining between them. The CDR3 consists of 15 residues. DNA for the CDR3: TGTGCCAGCCCCGCCGGGCAGGCCCTCACAGATACGCAGTATTTT. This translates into CASPAGQALTDTQYF.

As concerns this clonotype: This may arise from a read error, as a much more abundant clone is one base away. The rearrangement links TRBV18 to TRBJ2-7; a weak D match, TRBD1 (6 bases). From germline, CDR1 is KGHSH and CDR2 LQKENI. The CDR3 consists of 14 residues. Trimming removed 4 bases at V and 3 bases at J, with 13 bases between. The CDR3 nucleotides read TGTGCCAGCTCACACCGGGACACCTTCTACGAGCAGTACTTC. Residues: CASSHRDTFYEQYF.

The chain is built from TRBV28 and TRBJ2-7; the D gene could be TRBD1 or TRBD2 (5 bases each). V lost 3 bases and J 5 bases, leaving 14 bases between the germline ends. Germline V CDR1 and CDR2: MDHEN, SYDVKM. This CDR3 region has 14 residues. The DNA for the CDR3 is TGTGCCAGCAGTTTCGCCGGGACCGACGACGAGCAGTACTTC. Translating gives CASSFAGTDDEQYF.

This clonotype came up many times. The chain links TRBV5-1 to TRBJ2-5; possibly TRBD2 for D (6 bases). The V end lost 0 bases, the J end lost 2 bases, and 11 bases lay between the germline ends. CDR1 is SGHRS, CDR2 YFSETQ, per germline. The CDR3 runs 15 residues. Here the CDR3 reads CASSLALGGQETQYF. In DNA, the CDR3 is TGCGCCAGCAGCTTGGCATTGGGGGGACAAGAGACCCAGTACTTC.

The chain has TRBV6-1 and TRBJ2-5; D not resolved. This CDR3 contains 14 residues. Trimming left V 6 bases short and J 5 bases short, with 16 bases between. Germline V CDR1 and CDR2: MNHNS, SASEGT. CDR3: CASSRPAVGETQYF. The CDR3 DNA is TGTGCCAGCAGCCGACCGGCCGTCGGTGAGACCCAGTACTTC.

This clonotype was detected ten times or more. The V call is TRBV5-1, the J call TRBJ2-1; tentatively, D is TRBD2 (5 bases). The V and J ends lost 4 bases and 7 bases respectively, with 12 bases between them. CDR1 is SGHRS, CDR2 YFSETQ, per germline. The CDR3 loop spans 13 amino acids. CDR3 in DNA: TGCGCCAGCAGCGACGGACGGGGAAATGAGCAGTTCTTC. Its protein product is CASSDGRGNEQFF.

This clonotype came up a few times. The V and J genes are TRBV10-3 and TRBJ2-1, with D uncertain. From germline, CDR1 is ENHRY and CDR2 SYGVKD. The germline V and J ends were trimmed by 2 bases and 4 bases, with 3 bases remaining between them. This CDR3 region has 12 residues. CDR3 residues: CAISERYNEQFF. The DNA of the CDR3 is TGTGCCATCAGTGAGCGATACAATGAGCAGTTCTTC.

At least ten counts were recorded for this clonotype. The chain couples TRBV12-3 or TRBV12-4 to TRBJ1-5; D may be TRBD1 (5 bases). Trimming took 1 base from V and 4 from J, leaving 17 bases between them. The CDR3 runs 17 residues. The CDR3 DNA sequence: TGTGCCAGCAGTTTAGGGGGCTGGGGCCTGAAAAATCAGCCCCAGCATTTT. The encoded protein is CASSLGGWGLKNQPQHF.

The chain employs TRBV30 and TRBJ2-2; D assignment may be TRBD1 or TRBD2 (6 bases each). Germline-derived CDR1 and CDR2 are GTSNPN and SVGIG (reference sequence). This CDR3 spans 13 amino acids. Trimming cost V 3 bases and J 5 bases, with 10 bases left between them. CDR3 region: CAWRGGATGELFF. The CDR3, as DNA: TGTGCCTGGAGGGGGGGCGCAACCGGGGAGCTGTTTTTT.

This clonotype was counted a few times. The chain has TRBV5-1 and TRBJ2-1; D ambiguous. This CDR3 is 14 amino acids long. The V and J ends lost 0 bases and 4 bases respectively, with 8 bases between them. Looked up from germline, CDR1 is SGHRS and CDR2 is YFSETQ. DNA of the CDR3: TGCGCCAGCAGCTTGGTTCTCGGGTACAATGAGCAGTTCTTC. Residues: CASSLVLGYNEQFF.